This T cell receptor beta chain was profiled in a study of spatial heterogeneity in lung cancer (dated 2019 in TCRdb). Concerning the study at large: Beta-chain transcripts were consistently detected in greater numbers than alpha-chain transcripts, which likely reflects a higher abundance of beta-chain transcripts. The study quantitatively compared TCR alpha and beta repertoires across multiple tumor regions, matched nontumor lung and blood in non-small cell lung cancer. In tumor regions, TCR transcript counts showed a strong correlation with a T cell transcriptional module score from matched bulk RNA-seq. In the raw uncorrected reads, each unique combination of TCR and UMI appeared more than ten times on average. Nonsynonymous mutation counts, determined by whole-exome sequencing of tumor tissue, were related to TCR repertoire features. Both alpha and beta chains were TCR-sequenced in samples taken at surgery, namely 220 tumor regions, more than 62 matched nontumor lung samples and about 52 PBMC samples.

What this sample's time point label stands for: sample taken at primary tumor resection. Donors were 72 patients with early-stage, untreated non-small cell lung cancer from the lung TRACERx cohort. For TCR sequencing, whole RNA was extracted from tumor and nontumor lung tissue, or from cryopreserved PBMC samples, and no cell sorting was done. Patients were selected for TCR sequencing only if sufficient RNA was available from at least two tumor regions. A lung pathologist reviewed the tumor and adjacent nontumor lung specimens before the specimens were selected. The method behind the library was 5' RACE. Instrument used: NextSeq 500. To allow correction of PCR and sequencing errors, the TCR library protocol tagged every TCR cDNA molecule with a unique molecular identifier. The authors' pipeline ran thus. TCR identification, UMI-based error correction and CDR3 extraction were all carried out with Decombinator tools. Expanded TCRs were defined as those above a frequency of 2 per 1,000, corresponding to the top 1% of the tumor frequency distribution. Expanded tumor TCRs were classed as regional if statistically deemed absent (corrected P<0.05) from at least one tumor region, otherwise ubiquitous. Each repertoire was subsampled 100 times to 5,000 TCRs, after which Renyi diversity was computed with the R vegan package. CDR3 similarity networks were built from amino acid triplet string-kernel similarity, connecting CDR3s with pairwise similarity above 0.82. The raw public reads went through TCRdb reprocessing: fastp at Q25, MiXCR clone calling, in-frame beta chains kept. Under each unique CDR3 protein, matching rows form one entry showing the most common genes and DNA. None of the V and J calls come from the authors' own analysis; TCRdb made them. The table for this sample lists roughly 8,800 distinct CDR3 sequences; more than 4% of them were counted only once. Roughly 10% of the sample rests with the top ten.

By sample share, this clonotype is medium-sized (0.01 to 0.1%). Its antigen is unknown. Base qualities were left out, and no much larger clone turns up one base away. Study-wide conclusions, independent of this receptor: TCR-seq was estimated to cover only about 7% of tumor T cells for alpha chains and 13% for beta chains. The tumor nonsynonymous mutation count correlated with the number of expanded intratumoral alpha and beta TCRs. Counts of ubiquitous and regional expanded TCRs correlated with counts of ubiquitous and regional nonsynonymous mutations, respectively. Additional single-cell paired TCR alpha and beta sequencing was considered necessary to confirm, at a functional level, the hypothesis that regional TCRs recognize regional mutations.

From the cysteine up to the phenylalanine, the CDR3 has a length of 16 residues. The sequence is cut down to CDR3 DNA, 48 bases in frame from base 1. V drops 1 base and J drops 4 bases, leaving 15 bases in between. Reading the germline V gene gives CDR1 SGHTA and CDR2 FQGTGA. Sequencing used lung tumor tissue, obtained at surgery. The TCR sequence derives from a female donor with early-stage non-small cell lung cancer. The chain is assembled from TRBV7-3 and TRBJ2-3, and the D gene may be TRBD1, 6 bases matching. The sequence in DNA is TGTGCCAGCAGCTTAAGTTGGGCCCCAGGGGCAGATACGCAGTATTTT. Translated, this is CASSLSWAPGADTQYF.